A single sample gave rise to the 5 T cell receptor beta chains below, sequenced in a study of T cell repertoires in cytomegalovirus infection. TCRdb re-called the reads through MiXCR, storing one row per CDR3 protein. The sample yields about 330,000 distinct CDR3 sequences, 9% to 9.5% seen once. Sequencing used PBMCs. The receptors shown here come from a human donor in good health (CMV status not recorded). Some clones in this sample may be carry-over from other donors' samples.

There are a few counts of this clonotype. V is TRBV4-1 and J is TRBJ2-1; 7 bases map to TRBD1. The CDR3 loop spans 15 amino acids. Germline CDR1 is MGHRA and CDR2 is YSYEKL. J lost 7 bases, V lost 4 bases, and 10 bases had no gene match. The CDR3 nucleotides are TGCGCCAGCAGCCTTACAGGGGTCCTTTGGAATGAGCAGTTCTTC. Translated: CASSLTGVLWNEQFF.

This chain uses TRBV12-3 or TRBV12-4 with TRBJ1-5; no clear D. This CDR3 region has 12 residues. Trimming took 2 bases from V and 12 from J, leaving 11 bases between them. DNA of the CDR3: TGTGCCAGCAGTTTAAGACGGGCTAACCAGCATTTT. This gives the protein CASSLRRANQHF.

This clonotype was counted ten times or more. The chain couples TRBV12-3 or TRBV12-4 to TRBJ2-5; 9 nucleotides line up with TRBD1. Germline trimming cut 6 bases from V and 4 bases from J; bases unmatched to any gene: 6. The CDR3 loop spans 14 amino acids. The CDR3 nucleotides read TGTGCCAGCAGCTCTTACAGGGGGCGAGAGACCCAGTACTTC. It codes for CASSSYRGRETQYF.

This clonotype was detected many times. The J gene is TRBJ2-1, the V gene TRBV6-5, with D possibly matching TRBD1 (6 bases). The CDR3 covers 16 residues. The germline V gene has CDR1 MNHEY and CDR2 SVGAGI. The V gene lost 6 bases and the J gene lost 2 bases, with 17 bases spanning the gap. This chain's CDR3 is CASRSRRGSPYNEQFF. For the CDR3, the DNA is TGTGCCAGCAGAAGTAGAAGGGGGTCCCCCTACAATGAGCAGTTCTTC.

The CDR3 bases are TGTGCCAGCAGTGAGAGAGGGGGCAATGGCTACACCTTC. Amino acid sequence: CASSERGGNGYTF. The chain has TRBV2 and TRBJ1-2; 7 bases align to TRBD1. This CDR3 is 13 amino acids long. Germline CDR1 is SNHLY and CDR2 is FYNNEI. V was pared by 3 bases and J by 6 bases, with 4 bases of the junction left unmatched.